The 6 T cell receptor beta chains below come from one sample, sequenced in a study of blood T cell repertoires in COVID-19. Only in-frame clones appear in the TCRdb table, and some are missing; sequencing was by immunoSEQ multiplex PCR. The table includes about 190,000 clones, approximately 88% detected once. The sequenced material came from peripheral blood. Receptor source: a woman aged 25-40 years with acute or convalescent COVID-19.

The genes are TRBV6-1 and TRBJ1-1; TRBD1 aligns across 11 bases. The CDR3 is 13 residues long. Germline CDR1 MNHNS, CDR2 SASEGT. The J segment lost 11 bases and the V segment lost 3 bases, leaving 5 bases of the junction unmatched. The CDR3 protein is CASSDRTGGEAFF. DNA of the CDR3: TGTGCCAGCAGTGATCGGACAGGGGGCGAGGCTTTCTTT.

The V gene is TRBV18, the J gene TRBJ2-7, with TRBD1 as a possible D gene (6 bases). The CDR3 spans 14 residues. Germline V gene sequence: CDR1 KGHSH, CDR2 LQKENI. Trimming stripped 3 bases from V and 4 bases from J, with 13 bases between. The CDR3, as DNA: TGTGCCAGCTCACCGACAGGACACATATACGAGCAGTACTTC. As protein: CASSPTGHIYEQYF.

This clone was recorded only once. This chain connects TRBV7-2 to TRBJ2-7; D gene uncertain. The V and J ends lost 2 bases and 0 bases respectively, with 5 bases between them. This CDR3 comprises 13 residues. Looked up from germline, CDR1 is SGHTA and CDR2 is FQGNSA. CDR3 in DNA: TGTGCCAGCAGCTTATCGAGCTCCTACGAGCAGTACTTC. Translation gives CASSLSSSYEQYF.

Of note for this clone: One junction end does not reproduce the germline sequence, and a read error may be involved. This chain links TRBV20-1 with TRBJ2-5, with D uncertain. CDR3 length equals 11 residues. CDR1 is DFQATT and CDR2 is SNEGSKA in the germline V gene (reference sequence). The CDR3 here is CSARGVEAQYF. CDR3 nucleotide sequence: TGCAGTGCTAGAGGGGTAGAGGCCCAGTACTTC.

The chain carries TRBV7-2 and TRBJ2-1; D gene ambiguous. Between the trimmed V and J ends, which lost 5 bases and 4 bases, there was a span of 12 bases. This CDR3 has 14 amino acids. Germline CDR1 SGHTA, CDR2 FQGNSA. The CDR3 is CASSPKESYNEQFF. CDR3 coding DNA: TGTGCCAGCAGCCCAAAGGAGAGTTACAATGAGCAGTTCTTC.

The rearrangement uses TRBV3-1 (or the pseudogene TRBV3-2) and TRBJ2-3; D uncertain. Germline V CDR1 and CDR2: LGHDT, YNNKEL (reference sequence). This CDR3 contains 13 residues. The V gene lost 2 bases and the J gene lost 6 bases, with 9 bases spanning the gap. Here the CDR3 reads CASSQYSRDTQYF. The DNA of the CDR3 is TGTGCCAGCAGCCAATACTCCCGGGATACGCAGTATTTT.